What follows are 32 T cell receptor beta chains derived from one specimen sequenced in a study of OX40 agonist ivuxolimab in advanced cancers. Clones were read by immunoSEQ multiplex PCR, and TCRdb kept only the in-frame ones, dropping some. The sample shows 60,000 to 85,000 clones, approximately 86% of them seen only once. Source: CD4+ or CD8+ T cells sorted from blood, taken in a trial of the OX40 agonist ivuxolimab. The origin of the receptors is an adult with an advanced solid tumor such as melanoma, head and neck, liver or kidney cancer.

This rearrangement joins TRBV9 to TRBJ1-3; no reliable D call. CDR1 and CDR2 (germline): SGDLS, YYNGEE. The ends were cut back, 1 base at V and 2 bases at J, with 7 bases in the middle. The CDR3 loop spans 14 amino acids. The CDR3 region is CASSVKAAGNTIYF. The CDR3 coding sequence is TGTGCCAGCAGCGTAAAGGCCGCTGGAAACACCATATATTTT. Together with reference TRBV9 and TRBJ1-3, the CDR3 gives the full variable domain: DSGVTQTPKHLITATGQRVTLRCSPRSGDLSVYWYQQSLDQGLQFLIQYYNGEERAKGNILERFSAQQFPDLHSELNLSSLELGDSALYFCASSVKAAGNTIYFGEGSWLTVV.

The V gene is TRBV13, the J gene TRBJ1-1; 9 bases map to TRBD1. This CDR3 has 16 amino acids. Germline CDR1 is PRHDT and CDR2 is FYEKMQ (reference sequence). J lost 1 base, V lost 2 bases, and 5 bases had no gene match. CDR3 loop: CASSLRTTGGNTEAFF. For the CDR3, the DNA is TGTGCCAGCAGCTTACGAACGACAGGGGGGAACACTGAAGCTTTCTTT.

The rearrangement joins TRBV5-1 to TRBJ2-7; 10 bases match TRBD1. Looked up from germline, CDR1 is SGHRS and CDR2 is YFSETQ. Trimming removed 3 bases from V and 3 bases from J; junction bases left unmatched: 6. This CDR3 is 15 amino acids long. CDR3 residues: CASSWTGGNDYEQYF. DNA for the CDR3: TGCGCCAGCAGCTGGACAGGGGGGAACGACTACGAGCAGTACTTC. Combining the CDR3 with reference TRBV5-1 and TRBJ2-7 gives the whole variable domain KAGVTQTPRYLIKTRGQQVTLSCSPISGHRSVSWYQQTPGQGLQFLFEYFSETQRNKGNFPGRFSGRQFSNSRSEMNVSTLELGDSALYLCASSWTGGNDYEQYFGPGTRLTVT.

This chain connects TRBV2 to TRBJ1-4, with 7 bases that match TRBD1. V was pared by 4 bases and J by 2 bases, with 7 bases of the junction left unmatched. The CDR3 extends over 16 amino acids. Germline V CDR1 and CDR2: SNHLY, FYNNEI. CDR3 sequence reads: CASSANRGSTNEKLFF. DNA of the CDR3: TGTGCCAGCAGTGCGAACAGGGGTAGTACTAATGAAAAACTGTTTTTT. Full variable domain (rest looked up from reference TRBV2 and TRBJ1-4): EPEVTQTPSHQVTQMGQEVILRCVPISNHLYFYWYRQILGQKVEFLVSFYNNEISEKSEIFDDQFSVERPDGSNFTLKIRSTKLEDSAMYFCASSANRGSTNEKLFFGSGTQLSVL.

This clone was found a few times. This rearrangement joins TRBV10-3 to TRBJ2-1; D gene uncertain. CDR1 and CDR2 (germline): ENHRY, SYGVKD. V was pared by 10 bases and J by 7 bases, with 8 bases between. The CDR3 extends over 10 amino acids. The CDR3 region has the DNA TGTGCCACCGCCACGAATGAGCAGTTCTTC. It encodes CATATNEQFF.

CDR3 residues: CASSLDTRANQPQHF. CDR3 DNA: TGTGCCAGCAGCTTGGACACAAGGGCCAATCAGCCCCAGCATTTT. The chain joins TRBV28 to TRBJ1-5; D may be TRBD1 (5 bases). V was shortened by 6 bases and J by 3 bases, with 15 bases between the two germline ends. This CDR3 contains 15 residues. Germline loops: CDR1 MDHEN, CDR2 SYDVKM.

This chain's CDR3 is CASSNRDLNEKLFF. The DNA of the CDR3 is TGTGCCAGTTCCAACAGAGATCTTAATGAAAAACTGTTTTTT. V usage is TRBV18 and J usage is TRBJ1-4, with D uncertain. V shed 9 bases and J shed 4 bases, with 15 bases lying between them. This CDR3 is 14 amino acids long. CDR1 and CDR2 (germline): KGHSH, LQKENI. The full variable domain, in which reference TRBV18 and TRBJ1-4 provide the parts outside the CDR3, is NAGVMQNPRHLVRRRGQEARLRCSPMKGHSHVYWYRQLPEEGLKFMVYLQKENIIDESGMPKERFSAEFPKEGPSILRIQQVVRGDSAAYFCASSNRDLNEKLFFGSGTQLSVL.

This chain uses TRBV5-1 with TRBJ2-3, with 10 bases that match TRBD2. Germline values: CDR1 SGHRS, CDR2 YFSETQ. The CDR3 is made up of 16 amino acids. V shed 2 bases and J 2 bases; nucleotides not matched to a gene: 5. The CDR3 loop reads CASSLGLAVSTDTQYF. For the CDR3, the DNA is TGCGCCAGCAGCTTAGGACTAGCGGTTTCCACAGATACGCAGTATTTT.

Written as DNA, the CDR3 is TGTGCCAGCAGCTCTCTCGAAGCTTGGAGGGTCTATGGCTACACCTTC. Encoded protein: CASSSLEAWRVYGYTF. V is TRBV7-9 and J is TRBJ1-2; no definite D call. There are 16 residues in the CDR3. CDR1 is SEHNR, CDR2 FQNEAQ, per germline (reference sequence). V shed 4 bases and J shed 4 bases, with 19 bases lying between them.

The rearrangement uses TRBV6-6 and TRBJ1-2; weak D call: TRBD1 (5 bases). The CDR3 consists of 14 residues. Per germline, CDR1 MNHNY and CDR2 SVGAGI (reference sequence). V lost 10 bases to trimming and J lost 7 bases, with 22 bases between them. The CDR3 coding sequence is TGTGCCACCAAAGGACCGACTGGGGGTGCTGGCTACACCTTC. Its protein product is CATKGPTGGAGYTF.

The chain recombines TRBV6-5 with TRBJ2-7, with a tentative D call TRBD2 (6 bases). From germline, CDR1 is MNHEY and CDR2 SVGAGI. The CDR3 has 14 residues. The V end lost 2 bases, the J end lost 0 bases, and 8 bases lay between the germline ends. The CDR3 reads CASSYGGFSYEQYF. In nucleotides, the CDR3 is TGTGCCAGCAGTTACGGAGGGTTCTCCTACGAGCAGTACTTC.

This rearrangement joins TRBV29-1 to TRBJ1-4; no definite D call. V shed 6 bases and J shed 4 bases, with 9 bases lying between them. This CDR3 comprises 12 residues. From germline, CDR1 is SQVTM and CDR2 ANQGSEA. In nucleotides, the CDR3 is TGCAGCGTCGGACGGGGTAATGAAAAACTGTTTTTT. Translated, it gives CSVGRGNEKLFF.

This clone has only one observation. This sequence joins TRBV30 and TRBJ2-5; the D gene is possibly TRBD2 (6 bases). The V and J ends lost 3 bases and 1 base respectively, with 15 bases between them. CDR3 length equals 15 residues. CDR1 and CDR2 (germline): GTSNPN, SVGIG (reference sequence). CDR3: CAWRGPMRGQETQYF. The CDR3 DNA reads TGTGCCTGGAGGGGACCCATGCGGGGCCAAGAGACCCAGTACTTC.

This clone was seen once. The rearrangement uses TRBV14 and TRBJ1-1; 8 bases are a match to TRBD1. V lost 5 bases and J lost 1; bases outside the gene matches: 3. In germline, CDR1 is SGHDN, CDR2 FVKESK. This CDR3 contains 14 residues. The CDR3 DNA follows: TGTGCCAGCAGCTGGACAGGGACGAACACTGAAGCTTTCTTT. Protein sequence: CASSWTGTNTEAFF.

This chain connects TRBV27 to TRBJ1-6; TRBD1 is a possible D gene (5 bases). CDR1 and CDR2 from the germline V gene are MNHEY and SMNVEV (reference sequence). This CDR3 is built from 17 residues. V lost 3 bases and J 5 bases, leaving 17 bases between the germline ends. The CDR3 is CASSLRSGQINNSPLHF. In DNA, the CDR3 is TGTGCCAGCAGTTTGCGGAGTGGACAAATTAATAATTCACCCCTCCACTTT.

The chain carries TRBV6-5 and TRBJ1-1; a possible D gene is TRBD1 (5 bases). The CDR3 covers 14 residues. V dropped 7 bases and J dropped 0 bases, with 12 bases sitting between them. Germline V gives CDR1 MNHEY, CDR2 SVGAGI. The CDR3 sequence is CASISDSLNTEAFF. CDR3 nucleotides: TGTGCCAGCATCTCCGACAGCCTGAACACTGAAGCTTTCTTT.

The V and J genes are TRBV5-1 and TRBJ1-6, with TRBD1 matching over 8 bases. V trimming: 5 bases; J trimming: 9 bases; junction bases outside the gene matches: 7. Per germline, CDR1 SGHRS and CDR2 YFSETQ. The CDR3 runs 14 residues. Here the CDR3 reads CASSGGQGASPLHF. CDR3 coding DNA: TGCGCCAGCAGTGGAGGACAGGGCGCTTCACCCCTCCACTTT. The entire variable domain, with the rest obtained from reference TRBV5-1 and TRBJ1-6, is as follows: KAGVTQTPRYLIKTRGQQVTLSCSPISGHRSVSWYQQTPGQGLQFLFEYFSETQRNKGNFPGRFSGRQFSNSRSEMNVSTLELGDSALYLCASSGGQGASPLHFGNGTRLTVT.

The chain combines TRBV7-2 with TRBJ2-1, with 8 bases that match TRBD2. V shed 4 bases and J 5 bases; nucleotides not matched to a gene: 13. The CDR3 runs to 17 residues. Per the germline V gene, CDR1 is SGHTA and CDR2 is FQGNSA. The CDR3 DNA reads TGTGCCAGCAGCTCTATAGGATACGGCGGGGGGAACAATGAGCAGTTCTTC. Translating it yields CASSSIGYGGGNNEQFF.

The genes are TRBV7-2 and TRBJ2-2; D is undetermined. The germline V gene has CDR1 SGHTA and CDR2 FQGNSA. With 1 base removed from V and 5 bases from J, the gap between germline ends came to 8 bases. The CDR3 contains 14 residues. CDR3 bases: TGTGCCAGCAGCTTAGTTGTTAGGACCGGGGAGCTGTTTTTT. This encodes CASSLVVRTGELFF.

The DNA of the CDR3 is TGTGCCAGCAGCAACCGTGGTCCCAACACTGAAGCTTTCTTT. Translating it yields CASSNRGPNTEAFF. The genes are TRBV6-5 and TRBJ1-1; D is uncertain. CDR3 length equals 14 residues. Germline V gene sequence: CDR1 MNHEY, CDR2 SVGAGI. Trimming took off 6 bases at V and 2 bases at J, with 13 bases between the two ends.

The CDR3: CAISKDGQFNYGYTF. DNA for the CDR3: TGTGCCATTTCGAAAGATGGACAGTTCAACTATGGCTACACCTTC. The J gene is TRBJ1-2, the V gene TRBV6-6; a weak D match, TRBD1 (6 bases). This CDR3 is built from 15 residues. CDR1 and CDR2 from the germline V gene are MNHNY and SVGAGI (reference sequence). Trimming shortened V by 10 bases and J by 2 bases, and 20 bases separated the two germline ends.

The chain carries TRBV7-9 and TRBJ2-4; tentatively, D is TRBD1 or TRBD2 (7 bases each). The CDR3 runs to 15 residues. Germline V gene data show CDR1 as SEHNR and CDR2 as FQNEAQ (reference sequence). Trimming stripped 4 bases from V and 7 bases from J, with 17 bases between. CDR3 loop: CASSSTGRGVNIQYF. The CDR3 DNA sequence: TGTGCCAGCAGCTCGACAGGGAGGGGCGTGAACATTCAGTACTTC.

The chain couples TRBV7-8 to TRBJ2-7, with 10 bases lining up with TRBD2. From germline, CDR1 is SGHVS and CDR2 FQNEAQ. V lost 1 base to trimming and J lost 6 bases; unmatched junction nucleotides: 18. The CDR3 runs to 19 residues. The CDR3 is CASSLESIAGGRSRVEQYF. The CDR3 nucleotides read TGTGCCAGCAGCTTAGAGTCGATAGCGGGGGGTCGATCAAGGGTCGAGCAGTACTTC.

This sequence joins TRBV27 and TRBJ2-7, with a weak D call TRBD2 (5 bases). The germline V gene encodes CDR1 MNHEY and CDR2 SMNVEV (reference sequence). Trimming shortened V by 6 bases and J by 2 bases, and 14 bases separated the two germline ends. The CDR3 spans 14 residues. As DNA, the CDR3 is TGTGCCAGCAGGTTCTCCCGGGAAACCTACGAGCAGTACTTC. Its translation is CASRFSRETYEQYF.

A few counts support this clone. This same CDR3 is encoded by further DNA sequences in the sample. The genes are TRBV5-1 and TRBJ1-3; D uncertain. The CDR3 runs to 15 residues. V was shortened by 0 bases and J by 0 bases, with 7 bases between the two germline ends. The germline V gene encodes CDR1 SGHRS and CDR2 YFSETQ. The CDR3 bases are TGCGCCAGCAGCTTGGCGGGAAACTCTGGAAACACCATATATTTT. As protein: CASSLAGNSGNTIYF.

V usage is TRBV7-3 and J usage is TRBJ1-5; no reliable D call. Germline V CDR1 and CDR2: SGHTA, FQGTGA. The CDR3 runs to 13 residues. Trimming shortened V by 5 bases and J by 6 bases, and 11 bases separated the two germline ends. CDR3 sequence (DNA): TGTGCCAGCAGCCCCCAGGCGGGTCAGCCCCAGCATTTT. Amino acids: CASSPQAGQPQHF.

This clone was seen only once. The chain uses TRBV11-2 and TRBJ2-1; D may be TRBD2 (6 bases). V was cut by 4 bases and J by 9 bases, with 10 bases left in between. The CDR3 runs 12 residues. Looked up from germline, CDR1 is SGHAT and CDR2 is FQNNGV. The CDR3 region has the DNA TGTGCCAGCAGCTCGTTACTAGCTGAGCAGTTCTTC. It specifies CASSSLLAEQFF.

This clone was seen only a few times. Here the CDR3 reads CASSPGGEQTQYF. CDR3 bases: TGTGCCAGCAGCCCCGGTGGGGAGCAGACCCAGTACTTC. The J gene is TRBJ2-5, the V gene TRBV5-4; weak D call: TRBD2 (5 bases). The V end lost 4 bases, the J end lost 6 bases, and 13 bases lay between the germline ends. The CDR3 spans 13 residues. Germline V gene data show CDR1 as SGHNT and CDR2 as YYREEE (reference sequence).

The rearrangement uses TRBV2 and TRBJ1-1; 12 positions agree with TRBD1. The CDR3 totals 16 residues. Trimming took 6 bases from V and 5 from J; bases not matched to a gene: 10. Germline V CDR1 and CDR2: SNHLY, FYNNEI. The CDR3 loop reads CASRPGTGGAKTEAFF. The DNA for the CDR3 is TGTGCCAGCAGACCCGGGACAGGGGGCGCAAAGACTGAAGCTTTCTTT. The full variable domain, with the rest looked up from reference TRBV2 and TRBJ1-1, is EPEVTQTPSHQVTQMGQEVILRCVPISNHLYFYWYRQILGQKVEFLVSFYNNEISEKSEIFDDQFSVERPDGSNFTLKIRSTKLEDSAMYFCASRPGTGGAKTEAFFGQGTRLTVV.

The genes are TRBV5-1 and TRBJ1-1; 7 bases are shared with TRBD1. Per the germline V gene, CDR1 is SGHRS and CDR2 is YFSETQ. V lost 4 bases to trimming and J lost 1 base; unmatched junction nucleotides: 4. The CDR3 contains 14 residues. The CDR3 nucleotides are TGCGCCAGCAGCCAACAGGGGTGGAACACTGAAGCTTTCTTT. This sequence encodes CASSQQGWNTEAFF.

The CDR3 nucleotides are TGTGCCAGCAGCTTGGGTAGCGGAGGGAACACCGGGGAGCTGTTTTTT. It translates to CASSLGSGGNTGELFF. V and J are TRBV5-6 and TRBJ2-2; tentatively, D is TRBD2 (6 bases). The CDR3 extends over 16 amino acids. The germline V gene encodes CDR1 SGHDT and CDR2 YYEEEE. Trimming pared 0 bases from V and 1 base from J, leaving 10 bases between.

This chain joins TRBV6-5 and TRBJ1-2; D not certain. Germline V gene lookup returns CDR1 MNHEY and CDR2 SVGAGI. Trimming stripped 1 base from V and 3 bases from J, with 6 bases between. This CDR3 has 13 amino acids. The CDR3 sequence is CASSYYSDYGYTF. DNA of the CDR3: TGTGCCAGCAGTTACTATTCAGACTATGGCTACACCTTC.